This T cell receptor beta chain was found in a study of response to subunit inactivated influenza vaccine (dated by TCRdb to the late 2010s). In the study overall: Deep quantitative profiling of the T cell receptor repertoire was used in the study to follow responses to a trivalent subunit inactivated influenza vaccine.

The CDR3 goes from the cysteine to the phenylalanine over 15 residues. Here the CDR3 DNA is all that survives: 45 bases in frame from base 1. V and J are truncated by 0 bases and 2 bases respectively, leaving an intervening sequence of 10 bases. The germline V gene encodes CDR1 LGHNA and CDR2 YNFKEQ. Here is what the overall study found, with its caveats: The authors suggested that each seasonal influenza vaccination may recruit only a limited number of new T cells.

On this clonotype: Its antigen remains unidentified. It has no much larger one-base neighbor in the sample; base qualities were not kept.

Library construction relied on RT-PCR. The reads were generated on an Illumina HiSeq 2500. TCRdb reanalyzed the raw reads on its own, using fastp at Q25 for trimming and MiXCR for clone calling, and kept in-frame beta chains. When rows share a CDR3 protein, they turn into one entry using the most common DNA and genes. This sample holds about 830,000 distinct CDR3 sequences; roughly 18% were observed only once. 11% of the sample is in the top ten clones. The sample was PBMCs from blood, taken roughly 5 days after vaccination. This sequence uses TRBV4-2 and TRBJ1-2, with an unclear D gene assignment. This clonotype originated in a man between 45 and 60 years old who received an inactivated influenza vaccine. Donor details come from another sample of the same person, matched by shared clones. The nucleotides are TGTGCCAGCAGCCAAGATTGGAGGGAAAACTATGGCTACACCTTC. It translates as CASSQDWRENYGYTF.